This T cell receptor beta chain was profiled in a study of cytomegalovirus exposure and HLA in healthy donors. Only one count was recorded for this clone. The antigen is not known. CDR3 size: 15 residues. Germline loops: CDR1 KGHSH, CDR2 LQKENI. V gave up 8 bases and J gave up 4 bases, with 20 bases separating them. The PCR contained 60 Vbeta and 13 Jbeta primers. Using immunoSEQ multiplex PCR, the repertoire was profiled, and TCRdb retains in-frame clones only, with some absent. This sample yields about 210,000 clones, of which more than 75% are seen a single time; about 3.4% belongs to the top ten. Whole-study results and caveats: Earlier findings revealed that most TCR beta V segments proved productive either about 90% or about 30% of the time. Reports described diagnosis of cytomegalovirus status by the classifier as highly specific and sensitive. Later analysis showed TCR association rates varying by HLA locus, highest for DRB1 and lowest for HLA-C.

Specimen: PBMCs. This chain connects TRBV18 to TRBJ1-2; maybe TRBD1 (5 bases). The receptor was isolated from a middle-aged man in good health and CMV-seropositive. CDR3 DNA: TGTGCCAGCACCGACAGCGACCCCACCCCCTATGGCTACACCTTC. Translated: CASTDSDPTPYGYTF.